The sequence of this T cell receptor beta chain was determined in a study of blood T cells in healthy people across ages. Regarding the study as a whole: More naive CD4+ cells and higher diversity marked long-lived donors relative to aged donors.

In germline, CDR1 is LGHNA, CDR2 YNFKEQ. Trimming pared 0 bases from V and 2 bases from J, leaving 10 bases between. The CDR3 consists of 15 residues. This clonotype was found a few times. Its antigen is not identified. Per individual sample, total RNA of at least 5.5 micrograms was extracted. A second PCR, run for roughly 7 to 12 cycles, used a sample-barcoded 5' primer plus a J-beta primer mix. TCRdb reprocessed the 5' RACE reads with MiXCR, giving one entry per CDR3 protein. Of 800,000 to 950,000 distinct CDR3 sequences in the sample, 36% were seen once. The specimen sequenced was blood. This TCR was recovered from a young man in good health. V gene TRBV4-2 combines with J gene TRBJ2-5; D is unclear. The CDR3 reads CASSQERYLQETQYF. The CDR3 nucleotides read TGTGCCAGCAGCCAAGAAAGGTACTTACAAGAGACCCAGTACTTC.